A selection of T cell receptor beta chains follows, all from one sample in a study of shared clonotypes between healthy human individuals. Using immunoSEQ multiplex PCR, the repertoire was profiled, and TCRdb retains in-frame clones only, with some absent. The sample lists over a million clones, roughly 70% seen once, with approximately 1.5% in the top ten. Sequencing was done on a sample of memory CD4+ T cells sorted from blood. These receptors came from a young man in good health. Each CDR3 is given with its conserved first and last residue. Each record gives: CDR3 length, V gene, D gene, J gene, clone size, CDR3 DNA, CDR3 protein. D genes are given only for firm matches. Size is stated for part of the rows, as once, few or many counts, or as a class when the clone is expanded.

16	TRBV18	TRBD2	TRBJ2-5	.	TGTGCCAGCTCCCCCGGGACTAGCGGGAGCAGAGAGACCCAGTACTTC	CASSPGTSGSRETQYF
14	TRBV7-8	.	TRBJ1-3	.	TGTGCCAGCAGCTTAGGGGTCGTGGGAAACACCATATATTTT	CASSLGVVGNTIYF
16	TRBV30	.	TRBJ1-1	.	TGTGCCTGGAGTGTGGATCGTACCGGCAGGAACACTGAAGCTTTCTTT	CAWSVDRTGRNTEAFF
13	TRBV5-6	.	TRBJ1-2	few	TGTGCCAGCAGCGGGACTCAACAAGGGGGCTACACCTTC	CASSGTQQGGYTF
13	TRBV5-8	.	TRBJ1-1	.	TGTGCCAGCAGCACAACAGGGAACACTGAAGCTTTCTTT	CASSTTGNTEAFF
17	TRBV5-1	TRBD2	TRBJ2-1	.	TGCGCCAGCAGCTTGTCCCCTAGCGGGGGGGCCTACAATGAGCAGTTCTTC	CASSLSPSGGAYNEQFF
15	TRBV25-1	.	TRBJ1-6	.	TGTGCCAGCAGCACGACAGCCAGCTATAATTCACCCCTCCACTTT	CASSTTASYNSPLHF
16	TRBV27	.	TRBJ1-1	.	TGTGCCAGCAGTTCCCGTCGGGAGGGAGCGAACACTGAAGCTTTCTTT	CASSSRREGANTEAFF
16	TRBV30	.	TRBJ2-4	once	TGTGCCTGGAGTGTACTCAGCGGTCGGGCCAAAAACATTCAGTACTTC	CAWSVLSGRAKNIQYF
16	TRBV28	.	TRBJ2-6	.	TGTGCCAGCAGTTTGCCCCAGGCTACTGGGGCCAACGTCCTGACTTTC	CASSLPQATGANVLTF
16	TRBV4-3	TRBD2	TRBJ2-2	.	TGCGCCAGCAGCCGCGTACTCGGCGGGGGGACCGGGGAGCTGTTTTTT	CASSRVLGGGTGELFF
12	TRBV10-2	TRBD1	TRBJ1-4	.	TGCGCCAGCAGACAGGGGAATGAAAAACTGTTTTTT	CASRQGNEKLFF
17	TRBV9	TRBD2	TRBJ2-1	.	TGTGCCAGCAGCGTAGAAACTAGCGGGAGGGTGCTTGGGGAGCAGTTCTTC	CASSVETSGRVLGEQFF
17	TRBV30	.	TRBJ1-1	.	TGTGCCTGGAGGAACCCACAACTGGGCGGGCTGAACACTGAAGCTTTCTTT	CAWRNPQLGGLNTEAFF
15	TRBV9	.	TRBJ2-3	.	TGTGCCAGCACCCGCTTGGCCCCTAGCACAGATACGCAGTATTTT	CASTRLAPSTDTQYF
11	TRBV2	.	TRBJ2-1	few	TGTGCCAGCAAGGAGTCCCATGAGCAGTTCTTC	CASKESHEQFF
14	TRBV5-1	TRBD1	TRBJ1-4	.	TGCGCCAGCGGTCGACGGGACAGGGGTGAAAAACTGTTTTTT	CASGRRDRGEKLFF
14	TRBV7-7	TRBD2	TRBJ2-1	.	TGTGCTAGCAGCTTGGATCGTGGGGGGGATGAGCAGTTCTTC	CASSLDRGGDEQFF
16	TRBV28	TRBD2	TRBJ2-7	.	TGTGCCAGCAGTTTGATTCCGGGGGGAGGTATCCACGAGCAGTACTTC	CASSLIPGGGIHEQYF
13	TRBV5-4	.	TRBJ1-2	.	TGTGCCAGCAACCCCGGAGGAAGCTATGGCTACACCTTC	CASNPGGSYGYTF
18	TRBV21-1	.	TRBJ2-7	.	TGTGCCAGCAGCGAGCGACTAGCGGGAGATTGGTCCTCCTACGAGCAGTACTTC	CASSERLAGDWSSYEQYF
16	TRBV23-1	.	TRBJ2-3	many	TGCGCCAGCAAACGAATAATCAGGTCCGGGGATAGTACGCAGTATTTT	CASKRIIRSGDSTQYF
16	TRBV9	TRBD1	TRBJ1-3	.	TGTGCCAGCAGCGGGCGACAGGGGCCGGCTGGAAACACCATATATTTT	CASSGRQGPAGNTIYF
13	TRBV30	.	TRBJ2-7	.	TGTGCCTGGAGTGTACAGATGGGGGTGGCATCTAGCTTC	CAWSVQMGVASSF
12	TRBV29-1	.	TRBJ2-7	few	TGCAGCGTTTTTACCGGGATAGGTGAGCAGTACTTC	CSVFTGIGEQYF
11	TRBV30	.	TRBJ1-2	.	TGTGCCTGGAACGGGGGGGGTGGCTACACCTTC	CAWNGGGGYTF
15	TRBV19	.	TRBJ1-6	.	TGTGCCAGTAGTATTGGACGATACGTGGATTCACCCCTCCACTTT	CASSIGRYVDSPLHF
12	TRBV6-1	.	TRBJ1-3	.	TGTGCCAGCAGTGTACAGGAAAACACCATATATTTT	CASSVQENTIYF
19	TRBV27	TRBD2	TRBJ2-6	.	TGTGCCAGCAGTTCCCCGGGACTAGCGGGGGTATCTGGGGCCAACGTCCTGACTTTC	CASSSPGLAGVSGANVLTF
15	TRBV25-1	TRBD2	TRBJ2-1	once	TGTGCCAGCAGTGCCAGCGGGGTCTCCTACAATGAGCAGTTCTTC	CASSASGVSYNEQFF
15	TRBV30	TRBD2	TRBJ2-7	.	TGTGCCTGGAGCCTGACTAGCGGGAGATCAGCCGAGCAGTACTTC	CAWSLTSGRSAEQYF
18	TRBV4-3	.	TRBJ2-2	.	TGCGCCAGCAGCCAAGACTCAGTTGGGGCTTCGAACACCGGGGAGCTGTTTTTT	CASSQDSVGASNTGELFF
20	TRBV19	TRBD1	TRBJ1-5	.	TGTGCCAGTAGTATAATGGTCGGAAATAACAGGGGGCGCGGCAATCAGCCCCAGCATTTT	CASSIMVGNNRGRGNQPQHF
14	TRBV9	.	TRBJ2-5	.	TGTGCCAGCAGCGTAGAGGAGGGGCGGTCGACCCAGTACTTC	CASSVEEGRSTQYF
15	TRBV6-5	.	TRBJ1-1	many	TGTGCCAGCAGTTACGGTAATATTGCAACCGCTAGGGCTTTCTTT	CASSYGNIATARAFF
14	TRBV9	.	TRBJ1-1	.	TGTGCCAGCAGCGTAGACTCGCGGGGAACTGAAGCTTTCTTT	CASSVDSRGTEAFF
17	TRBV30	TRBD1	TRBJ1-2	few	TGTGCCTGGAGTGTAGGACAGGGTCGGATTAGCGGCTATGGCTACACCTTC	CAWSVGQGRISGYGYTF
14	TRBV6-6	TRBD1	TRBJ1-6	.	TGTGCCACAAAGACCGGGACAGAGAATTCACCCCTCCACTTT	CATKTGTENSPLHF
14	TRBV5-1	.	TRBJ2-2	.	TGCGCCAGCAGCCAGGATTTGGTTCCCGGGGAGCTGTTTTTT	CASSQDLVPGELFF
13	TRBV11-2	.	TRBJ2-3	.	TGTGCCAGCAGCTTAGGTTACTCAGATACGCAGTATTTT	CASSLGYSDTQYF
15	TRBV7-2	.	TRBJ2-2	.	TGTGCCAGCACCCCAACTAGGGCAAACACCGGGGAGCTGTTTTTT	CASTPTRANTGELFF
14	TRBV5-1	TRBD1	TRBJ1-1	few	TGCGCCAGCAGCTTAGGGACAGGGAACACTGAAGCTTTCTTT	CASSLGTGNTEAFF
14	TRBV11-2	.	TRBJ2-2	.	TGTGCCAGCAGCGGAAGGGGGGGCACCGGGGAGCTGTTTTTT	CASSGRGGTGELFF
13	TRBV2	.	TRBJ2-7	.	TGTGCCAGCAGGTTGGACGGTTCAGTGGAGCAGTACTTC	CASRLDGSVEQYF
13	TRBV10-2	.	TRBJ2-1	.	TGCGCCAGCAGTGAGAACAGATACAATGAGCAGTTCTTC	CASSENRYNEQFF
12	TRBV30	TRBD1	TRBJ1-1	.	TGTGCCTGGAGCCAAGGGACAGCTGAAGCTTTCTTT	CAWSQGTAEAFF
16	TRBV6-1	.	TRBJ1-5	.	TGTGCCAGCAGTGAACGTGGACTCCCGCCGAGCAAGCCCCAGCATTTT	CASSERGLPPSKPQHF
16	TRBV27	.	TRBJ2-3	.	TGTGCCAGCAGTCTACAGGCAGATCGGGGCACAGATACGCAGTATTTT	CASSLQADRGTDTQYF
11	TRBV7-2	TRBD1	TRBJ1-2	.	TGTGCCAGCAGCCTCGACAGGGTTCGGCGCTTC	CASSLDRVRRF
13	TRBV15	.	TRBJ2-1	few	TGTGCCACCAGCAGAGATCTTGCTGGTGAGCAGTTCTTC	CATSRDLAGEQFF
16	TRBV28	.	TRBJ2-1	.	TGTGCCAGCACCTTAGGAGGCAGGGGCCGTGACAATGAGCAGTTCTTC	CASTLGGRGRDNEQFF